This T cell receptor (beta chain) appears in the sequencing data of a study of blood T cell repertoires in COVID-19. Sequenced by immunoSEQ multiplex PCR; TCRdb stores in-frame clones only, minus some. This repertoire shows some 200,000 clones, roughly 90% found once; its top ten account for less than 0.85%. Donors in Cohort 3 who had recovered were those with two negative PCRs, healthcare professional clearance, or resolution of their symptoms. The CDR3 has 13 amino acids. V dropped 6 bases and J dropped 3; count of bases not matched to a gene: 5. Germline CDR1 and CDR2: SGHVS and FNYEAQ. The sequencing input was PBMCs or T cells enriched from blood (not recorded which). The genes are TRBV7-6 and TRBJ2-7; TRBD1 aligns across 7 bases. This receptor was taken from a woman under 30 who had recovered from COVID-19. CDR3 sequence reads: CASSPGTDYEQYF. The DNA for the CDR3 is TGTGCCAGCAGTCCCGGGACAGACTACGAGCAGTACTTC.